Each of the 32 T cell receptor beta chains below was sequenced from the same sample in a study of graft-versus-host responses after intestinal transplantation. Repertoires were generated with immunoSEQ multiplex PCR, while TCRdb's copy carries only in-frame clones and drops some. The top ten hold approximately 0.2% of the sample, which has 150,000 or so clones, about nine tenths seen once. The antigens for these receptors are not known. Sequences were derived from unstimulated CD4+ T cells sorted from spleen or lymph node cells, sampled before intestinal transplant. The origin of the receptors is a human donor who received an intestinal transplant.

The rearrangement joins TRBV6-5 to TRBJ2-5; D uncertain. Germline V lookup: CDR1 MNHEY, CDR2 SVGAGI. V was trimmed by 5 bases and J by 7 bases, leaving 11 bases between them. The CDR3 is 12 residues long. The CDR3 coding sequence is TGTGCCAGCAGTCCCGTGCCGGGGACCCAGTACTTC. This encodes CASSPVPGTQYF.

This CDR3 reads CASSISATTYEQYF. Written as DNA, the CDR3 is TGTGCCAGTAGTATCTCTGCCACTACCTACGAGCAGTACTTC. The chain links TRBV19 to TRBJ2-7; the D is unclear. V lost 3 bases and J lost 2, with 11 bases in between. Germline V CDR1 and CDR2: LNHDA, SQIVND (reference sequence). CDR3 size: 14 residues.

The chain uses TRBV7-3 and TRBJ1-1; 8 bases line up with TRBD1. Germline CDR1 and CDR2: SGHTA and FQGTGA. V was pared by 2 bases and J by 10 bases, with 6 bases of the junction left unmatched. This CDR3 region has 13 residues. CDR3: CASSLRRGRSAFF. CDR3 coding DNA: TGTGCCAGCAGCTTACGCAGGGGGCGCTCAGCTTTCTTT. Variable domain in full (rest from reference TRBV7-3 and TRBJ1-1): GAGVSQTPSNKVTEKGKYVELRCDPISGHTALYWYRQSLGQGPEFLIYFQGTGAADDSGLPNDRFFAVRPEGSVSTLKIQRTERGDSAVYLCASSLRRGRSAFFGQGTRLTVV.

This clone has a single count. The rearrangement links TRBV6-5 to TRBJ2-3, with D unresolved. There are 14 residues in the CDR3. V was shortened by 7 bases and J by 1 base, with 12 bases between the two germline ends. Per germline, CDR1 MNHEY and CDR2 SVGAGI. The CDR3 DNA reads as TGTGCCAGCATGTTTGCCGGTGGCACAGATACGCAGTATTTT. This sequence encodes CASMFAGGTDTQYF.

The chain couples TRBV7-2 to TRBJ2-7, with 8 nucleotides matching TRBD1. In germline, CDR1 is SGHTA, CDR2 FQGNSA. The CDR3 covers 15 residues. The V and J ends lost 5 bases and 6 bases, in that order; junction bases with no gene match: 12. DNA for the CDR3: TGTGCCAGCAGCCTCGGGACAGGTTTTTACGGCGAGCAGTACTTC. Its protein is CASSLGTGFYGEQYF.

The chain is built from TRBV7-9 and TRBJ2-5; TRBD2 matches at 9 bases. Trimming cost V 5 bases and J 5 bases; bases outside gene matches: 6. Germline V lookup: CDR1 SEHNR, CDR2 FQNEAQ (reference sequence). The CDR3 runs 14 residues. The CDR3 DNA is TGTGCCAGCAGCGCTAGCGGGAAGGGGGAGACCCAGTACTTC. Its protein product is CASSASGKGETQYF. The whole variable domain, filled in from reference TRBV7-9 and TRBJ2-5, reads DTGVSQNPRHKITKRGQNVTFRCDPISEHNRLYWYRQTLGQGPEFLTYFQNEAQLEKSRLLSDRFSAERPKGSFSTLEIQRTEQGDSAMYLCASSASGKGETQYFGPGTRLLVL.

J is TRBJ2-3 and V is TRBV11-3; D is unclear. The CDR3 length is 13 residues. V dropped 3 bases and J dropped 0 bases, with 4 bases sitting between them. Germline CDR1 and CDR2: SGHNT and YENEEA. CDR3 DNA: TGTGCCAGCAGCTTCCGGAGCACAGATACGCAGTATTTT. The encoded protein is CASSFRSTDTQYF.

The CDR3 sequence: CAIRPGQGADTQYF. CDR3 DNA: TGTGCCATCCGCCCGGGACAGGGGGCAGATACGCAGTATTTT. The rearrangement links TRBV10-3 to TRBJ2-3; TRBD1 agrees at 11 bases. With 8 bases clipped from V and 4 bases from J, the junction kept 5 bases outside the gene matches. The CDR3 covers 14 residues. Germline V gene lookup returns CDR1 ENHRY and CDR2 SYGVKD.

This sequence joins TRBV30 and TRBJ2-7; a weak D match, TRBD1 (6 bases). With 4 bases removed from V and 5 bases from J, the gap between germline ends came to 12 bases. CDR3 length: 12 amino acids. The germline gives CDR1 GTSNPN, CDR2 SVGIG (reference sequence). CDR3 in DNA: TGTGCCTGGACCAGGGGACGAAACGAGCAGTACTTC. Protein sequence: CAWTRGRNEQYF.

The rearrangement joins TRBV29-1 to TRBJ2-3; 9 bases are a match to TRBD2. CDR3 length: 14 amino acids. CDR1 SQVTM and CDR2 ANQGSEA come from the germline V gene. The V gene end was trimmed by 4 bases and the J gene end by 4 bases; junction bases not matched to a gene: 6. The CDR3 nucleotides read TGCAGCGTTGGCGGGAGGGCAATCGCAGATACGCAGTATTTT. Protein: CSVGGRAIADTQYF.

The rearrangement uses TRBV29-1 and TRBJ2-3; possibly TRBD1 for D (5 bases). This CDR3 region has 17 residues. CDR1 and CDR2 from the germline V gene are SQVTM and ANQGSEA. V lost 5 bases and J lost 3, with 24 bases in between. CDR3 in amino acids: CSVSGLIEDSRTDTQYF. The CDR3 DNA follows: TGCAGCGTTTCAGGGCTGATAGAAGACTCGAGGACAGATACGCAGTATTTT.

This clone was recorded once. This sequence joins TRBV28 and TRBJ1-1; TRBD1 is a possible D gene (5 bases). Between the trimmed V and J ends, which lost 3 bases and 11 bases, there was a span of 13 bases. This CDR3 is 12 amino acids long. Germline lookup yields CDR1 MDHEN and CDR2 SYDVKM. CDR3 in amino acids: CASSFGRGPAFF. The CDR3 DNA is TGTGCCAGCAGTTTCGGCCGGGGCCCGGCTTTCTTT.

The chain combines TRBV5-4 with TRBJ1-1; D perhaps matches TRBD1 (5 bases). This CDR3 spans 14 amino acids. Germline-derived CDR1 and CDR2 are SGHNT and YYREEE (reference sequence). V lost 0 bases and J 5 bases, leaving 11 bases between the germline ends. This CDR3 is CASSLGGSRTEAFF. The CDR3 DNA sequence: TGTGCCAGCAGCTTGGGGGGGAGCCGTACTGAAGCTTTCTTT.

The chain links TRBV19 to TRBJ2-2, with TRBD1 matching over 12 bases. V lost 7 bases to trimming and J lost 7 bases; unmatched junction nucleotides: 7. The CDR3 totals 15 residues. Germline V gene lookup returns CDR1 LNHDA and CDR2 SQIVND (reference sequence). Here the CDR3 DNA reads TGTGCCAGTACTCCCGGGACAGGGGGCTTCGGGGAGCTGTTTTTT. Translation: CASTPGTGGFGELFF.

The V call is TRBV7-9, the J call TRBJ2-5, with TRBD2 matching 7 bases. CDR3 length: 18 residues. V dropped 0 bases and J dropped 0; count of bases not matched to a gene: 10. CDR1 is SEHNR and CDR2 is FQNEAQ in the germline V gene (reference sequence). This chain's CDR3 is CASSLAPSGAGYQETQYF. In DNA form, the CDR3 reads TGTGCCAGCAGCTTAGCACCCTCGGGAGCGGGATACCAAGAGACCCAGTACTTC.

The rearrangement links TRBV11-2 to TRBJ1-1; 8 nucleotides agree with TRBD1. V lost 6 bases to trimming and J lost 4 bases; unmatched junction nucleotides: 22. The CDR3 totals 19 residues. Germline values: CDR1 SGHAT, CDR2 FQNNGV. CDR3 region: CASSQVHYRWDRLFTEAFF. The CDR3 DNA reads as TGTGCCAGCAGTCAAGTCCATTATCGCTGGGACAGGCTGTTCACTGAAGCTTTCTTT.

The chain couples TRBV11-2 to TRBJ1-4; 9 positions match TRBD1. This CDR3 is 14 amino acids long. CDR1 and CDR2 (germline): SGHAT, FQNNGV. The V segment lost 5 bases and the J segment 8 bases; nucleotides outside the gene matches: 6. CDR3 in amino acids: CASSQQGAGEKLFF. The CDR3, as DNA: TGTGCCAGCAGCCAACAGGGGGCAGGGGAAAAACTGTTTTTT.

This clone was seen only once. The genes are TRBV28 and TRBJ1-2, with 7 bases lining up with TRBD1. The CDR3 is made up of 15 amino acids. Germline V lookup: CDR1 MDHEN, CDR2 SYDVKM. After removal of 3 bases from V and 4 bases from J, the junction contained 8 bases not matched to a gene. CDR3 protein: CASSFPQGRVYGYTF. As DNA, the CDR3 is TGTGCCAGCAGTTTCCCACAGGGGCGGGTCTATGGCTACACCTTC.

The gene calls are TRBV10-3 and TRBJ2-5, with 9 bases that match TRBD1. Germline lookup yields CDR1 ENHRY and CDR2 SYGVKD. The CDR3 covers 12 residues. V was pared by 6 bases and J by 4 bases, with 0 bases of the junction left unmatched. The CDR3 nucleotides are TGTGCCATCAGGGGACAGGGAGAGACCCAGTACTTC. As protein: CAIRGQGETQYF.

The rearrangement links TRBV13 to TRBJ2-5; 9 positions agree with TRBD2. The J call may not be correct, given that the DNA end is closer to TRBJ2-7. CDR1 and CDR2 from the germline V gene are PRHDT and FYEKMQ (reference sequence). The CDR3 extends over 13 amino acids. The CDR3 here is CASSFLLAGEQYF. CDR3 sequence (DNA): TGTGCCAGCAGCTTCCTACTAGCGGGCGAGCAGTACTTC.

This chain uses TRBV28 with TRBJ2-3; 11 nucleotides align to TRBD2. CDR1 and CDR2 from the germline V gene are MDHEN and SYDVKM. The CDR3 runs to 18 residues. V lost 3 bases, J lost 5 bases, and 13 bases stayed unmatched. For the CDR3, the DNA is TGTGCCAGCAGTTTCGGGGCTAGCGGGAGGAGAGGAGAAGATACGCAGTATTTT. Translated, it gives CASSFGASGRRGEDTQYF.

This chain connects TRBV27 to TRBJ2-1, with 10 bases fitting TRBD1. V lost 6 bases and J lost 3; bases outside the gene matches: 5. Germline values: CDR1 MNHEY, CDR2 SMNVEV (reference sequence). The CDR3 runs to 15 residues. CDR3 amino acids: CASSPGTGVYNEQFF. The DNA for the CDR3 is TGTGCCAGCAGCCCCGGGACAGGGGTCTACAATGAGCAGTTCTTC.

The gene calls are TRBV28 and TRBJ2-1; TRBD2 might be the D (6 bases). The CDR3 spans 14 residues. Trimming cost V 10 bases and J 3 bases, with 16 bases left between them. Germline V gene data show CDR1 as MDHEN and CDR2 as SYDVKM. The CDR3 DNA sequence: TGTGCCACGCTGCGGCTAGCGCACTACAATGAGCAGTTCTTC. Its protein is CATLRLAHYNEQFF.

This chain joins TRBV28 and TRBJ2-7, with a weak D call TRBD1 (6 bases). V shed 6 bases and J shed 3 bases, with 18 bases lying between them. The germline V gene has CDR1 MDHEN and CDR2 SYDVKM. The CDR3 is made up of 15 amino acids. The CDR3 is CASSFLWGQIYEQYF. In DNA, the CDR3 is TGTGCCAGCAGCTTCTTGTGGGGGCAAATCTACGAGCAGTACTTC.

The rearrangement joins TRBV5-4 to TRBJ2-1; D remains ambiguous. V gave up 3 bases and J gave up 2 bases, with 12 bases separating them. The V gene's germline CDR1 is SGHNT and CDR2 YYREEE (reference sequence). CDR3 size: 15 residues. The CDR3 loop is CASSSDLQAYNEQFF. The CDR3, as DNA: TGTGCCAGCAGCTCGGACCTCCAGGCCTACAATGAGCAGTTCTTC.

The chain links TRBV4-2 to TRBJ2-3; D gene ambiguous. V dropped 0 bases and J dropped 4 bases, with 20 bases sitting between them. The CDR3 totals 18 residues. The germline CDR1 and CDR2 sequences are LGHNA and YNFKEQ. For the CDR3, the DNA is TGTGCCAGCAGCCAAGACCGTAGTGCGGTTACCTCCCCAGATACGCAGTATTTT. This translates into CASSQDRSAVTSPDTQYF.

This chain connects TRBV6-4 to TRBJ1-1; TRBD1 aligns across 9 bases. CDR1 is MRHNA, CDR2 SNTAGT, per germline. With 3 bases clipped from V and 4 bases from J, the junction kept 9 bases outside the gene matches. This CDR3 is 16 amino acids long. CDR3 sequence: CASSESGTGLLTEAFF. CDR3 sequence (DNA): TGTGCCAGCAGTGAATCCGGGACAGGGCTTCTCACTGAAGCTTTCTTT.

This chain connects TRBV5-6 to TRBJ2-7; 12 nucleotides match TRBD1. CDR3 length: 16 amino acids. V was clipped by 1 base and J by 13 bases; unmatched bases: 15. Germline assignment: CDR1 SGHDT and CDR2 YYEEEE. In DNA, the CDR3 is TGTGCCAGCAGCTTGCCATGGGACAGGGGGCCGTCCGTGAGTTACTTC. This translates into CASSLPWDRGPSVSYF.

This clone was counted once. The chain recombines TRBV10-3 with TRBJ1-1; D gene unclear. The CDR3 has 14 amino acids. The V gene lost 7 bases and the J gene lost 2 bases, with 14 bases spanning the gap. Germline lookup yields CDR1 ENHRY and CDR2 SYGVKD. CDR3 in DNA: TGTGCCATCATGCGGACCCCCATAAACACTGAAGCTTTCTTT. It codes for CAIMRTPINTEAFF.

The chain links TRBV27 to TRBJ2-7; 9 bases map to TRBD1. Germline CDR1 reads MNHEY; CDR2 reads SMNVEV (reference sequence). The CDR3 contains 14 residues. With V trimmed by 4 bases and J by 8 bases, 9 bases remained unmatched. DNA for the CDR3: TGTGCCAGCAGTTCCTGGGACAGGGAAAAAAAGCAGTACTTC. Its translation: CASSSWDREKKQYF.

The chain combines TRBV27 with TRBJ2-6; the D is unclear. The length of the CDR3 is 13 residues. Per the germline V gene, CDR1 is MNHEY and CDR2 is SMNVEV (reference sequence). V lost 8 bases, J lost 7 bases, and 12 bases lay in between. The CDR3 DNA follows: TGTGCCAGCCCTAACGGTTATGCCAACGTCCTGACTTTC. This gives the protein CASPNGYANVLTF. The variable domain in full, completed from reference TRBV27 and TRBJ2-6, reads EAQVTQNPRYLITVTGKKLTVTCSQNMNHEYMSWYRQDPGLGLRQIYYSMNVEVTDKGDVPEGYKVSRKEKRNFPLILESPSPNQTSLYFCASPNGYANVLTFGAGSRLTVL.

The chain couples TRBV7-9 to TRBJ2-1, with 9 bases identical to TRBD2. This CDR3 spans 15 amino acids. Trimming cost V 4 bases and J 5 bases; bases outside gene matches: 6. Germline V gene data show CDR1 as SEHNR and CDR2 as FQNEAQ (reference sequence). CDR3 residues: CASSSVAGAHNEQFF. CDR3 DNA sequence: TGTGCCAGCAGCTCAGTAGCGGGAGCACACAATGAGCAGTTCTTC.